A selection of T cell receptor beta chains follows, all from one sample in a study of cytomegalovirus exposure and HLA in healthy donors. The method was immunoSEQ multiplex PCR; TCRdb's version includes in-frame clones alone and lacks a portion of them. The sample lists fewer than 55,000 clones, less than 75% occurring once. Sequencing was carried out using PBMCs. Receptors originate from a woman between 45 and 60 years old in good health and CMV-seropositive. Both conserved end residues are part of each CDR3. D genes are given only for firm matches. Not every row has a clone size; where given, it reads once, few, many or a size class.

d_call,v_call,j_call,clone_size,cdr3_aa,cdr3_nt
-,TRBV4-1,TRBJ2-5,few,CASSQAGDNRETQYF,TGCGCCAGCAGCCAGGCTGGGGACAATCGGGAGACCCAGTACTTC
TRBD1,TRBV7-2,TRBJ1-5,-,CASSSNRGNQPQHF,TGTGCCAGCAGCTCAAACAGGGGGAATCAGCCCCAGCATTTT
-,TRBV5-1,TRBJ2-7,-,CASWRGGTYEQYF,TGCGCCAGCTGGCGTGGCGGAACCTACGAGCAGTACTTC
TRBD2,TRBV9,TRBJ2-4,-,CASSVGASGGSLNIQYF,TGTGCCAGCAGCGTAGGTGCTAGCGGGGGTTCCCTAAACATTCAGTACTTC
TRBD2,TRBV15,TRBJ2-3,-,CATSRDWAGEADTQYF,TGTGCCACCAGCAGAGATTGGGCGGGAGAGGCAGATACGCAGTATTTT
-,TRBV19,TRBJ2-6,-,CASSPLTNSGANVLTF,TGTGCCAGTAGCCCCTTGACAAACTCTGGGGCCAACGTCCTGACTTTC
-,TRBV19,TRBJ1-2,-,CASTNGYGYTF,TGTGCCAGTACGAACGGCTATGGCTACACCTTC
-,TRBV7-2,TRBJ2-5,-,CASSHLSGGQETQYF,TGTGCCAGCAGCCATCTTTCTGGCGGGCAAGAGACCCAGTACTTC
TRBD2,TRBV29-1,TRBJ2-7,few,CSVLLAGDLYEQYF,TGCAGCGTACTCCTAGCGGGAGACCTCTACGAGCAGTACTTC
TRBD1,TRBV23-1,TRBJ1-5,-,CASFRGRHSNQPQHF,TGCGCCAGCTTCAGGGGGCGGCATAGCAATCAGCCCCAGCATTTT
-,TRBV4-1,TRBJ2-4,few,CASSQDPPEQPNIQYF,TGCGCCAGCAGCCAAGATCCCCCTGAACAACCAAACATTCAGTACTTC
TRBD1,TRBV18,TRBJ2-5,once,CASSPMGQGLGETQYF,TGTGCCAGCTCACCCATGGGACAGGGTTTAGGAGAGACCCAGTACTTC
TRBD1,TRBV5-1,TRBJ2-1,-,CASRTGTGNPFLYNEQFF,TGCGCCAGCCGTACCGGGACAGGGAATCCCTTCCTATACAATGAGCAGTTCTTC
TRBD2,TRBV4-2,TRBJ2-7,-,CASSQDLSGEPYEQYF,TGTGCCAGCAGCCAAGATTTGAGCGGGGAGCCCTACGAGCAGTACTTC
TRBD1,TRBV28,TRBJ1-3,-,CASSFRGQGLRNTIYF,TGTGCCAGCAGTTTCCGAGGACAGGGGTTGAGAAACACCATATATTTT
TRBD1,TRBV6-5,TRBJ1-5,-,CASNEGGGQPQHF,TGTGCCAGCAATGAAGGGGGCGGTCAGCCCCAGCATTTT
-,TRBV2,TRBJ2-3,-,CASSFMGGTTDTQYF,TGTGCCAGCAGCTTCATGGGGGGAACGACAGATACGCAGTATTTT
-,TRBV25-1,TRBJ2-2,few,CASSGQRNTGELFF,TGTGCCAGCAGTGGACAGCGCAACACCGGGGAGCTGTTTTTT
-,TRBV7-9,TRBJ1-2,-,CASSLPGHQPGYTF,TGTGCCAGCAGCCTTCCGGGACACCAGCCTGGCTACACCTTC
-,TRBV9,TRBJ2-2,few,CASSLRAGGPHGELFF,TGTGCCAGCAGCCTAAGGGCCGGGGGGCCTCACGGGGAGCTGTTTTTT
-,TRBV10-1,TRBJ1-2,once,CASSEQTRPVYGYTF,TGCGCCAGCAGTGAGCAGACTAGACCGGTCTATGGCTACACCTTC
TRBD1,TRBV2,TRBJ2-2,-,CASSRQGARVGGELFF,TGTGCCAGCAGTCGACAGGGGGCGAGGGTCGGCGGGGAGCTGTTTTTT
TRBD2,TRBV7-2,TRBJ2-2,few,CASSLTAPGTSVPGELFF,TGTGCCAGCAGCTTAACGGCCCCCGGGACTAGCGTCCCCGGGGAGCTGTTTTTT
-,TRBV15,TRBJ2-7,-,CATSRDLWGLSYEQYF,TGTGCCACCAGCAGAGATCTCTGGGGGCTTTCCTACGAGCAGTACTTC